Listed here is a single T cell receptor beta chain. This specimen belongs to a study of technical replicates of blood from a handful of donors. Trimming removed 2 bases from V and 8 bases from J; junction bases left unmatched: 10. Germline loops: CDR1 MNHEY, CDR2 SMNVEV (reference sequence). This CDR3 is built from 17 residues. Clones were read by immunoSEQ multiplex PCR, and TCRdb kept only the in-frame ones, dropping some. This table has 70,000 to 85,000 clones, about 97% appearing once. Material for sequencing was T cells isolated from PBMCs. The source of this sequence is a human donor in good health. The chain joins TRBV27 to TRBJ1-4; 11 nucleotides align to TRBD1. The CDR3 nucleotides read TGTGCCAGCAGTTTAGAACCGGGACAGGGGGTCTTCGAAAAACTGTTTTTT. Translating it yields CASSLEPGQGVFEKLFF.